This T cell receptor (beta chain) was documented in a study of T cell repertoires in ileal Crohn's disease. Study overall: M6 samples are neoterminal ileum biopsies from postoperative colonoscopy.

As for this clone: Its specificity is not known.

This table comes from immunoSEQ multiplex PCR, and its TCRdb copy is limited to in-frame clones, with some not included. The sample has more than 9,500 clones; 75% to 85% are singletons. Study-level findings and limits: Clonality above 26.8% at surgery always came with endoscopic recurrence.

Time point specified: neoterminal ileum biopsy at postoperative endoscopy, about 6 months after surgery. Germline CDR1 SNHLY, CDR2 FYNNEI. With 4 bases removed from V and 0 bases from J, the gap between germline ends came to 12 bases. This CDR3 has 15 residues. The chain links TRBV2 to TRBJ1-1, with D maybe TRBD1 (5 bases). Sequencing input: ileal tissue. This sequence was found in an adult with Crohn's disease. CDR3 sequence reads: CASSAYGAVNTEAFF. Written as DNA, the CDR3 is TGTGCCAGCAGTGCTTATGGGGCGGTGAACACTGAAGCTTTCTTT.